This T cell receptor (beta chain) was identified in a study of OX40 agonist ivuxolimab in advanced cancers. Study-wide background: Patients in the trial were receiving intravenous ivuxolimab every 2 weeks, at doses of 0.01 to 10 mg/kg. Enrollees could have had prior anti-PD-1, anti-PD-L1 or anti-CTLA-4 therapy, which about 42% had received.

Libraries were prepared by immunoSEQ multiplex PCR; TCRdb keeps only in-frame clonotypes and omits some of them. Counted here are under 80,000 clones, roughly 86% occurring once; the ten biggest clones make up 0.76%. Study results and limitations: People who partly responded at 0.1-3.0 mg/kg had some of the least clonal expansion seen.

Germline V gene data show CDR1 as KGHSH and CDR2 as LQKENI. V lost 3 bases to trimming and J lost 4 bases, with 15 bases between them. The CDR3 is made up of 16 amino acids. At baseline, cycle 4 day 1, and cycle 7 day 1, blood was sampled. On this clone itself: Its antigen remains unidentified.

Sequenced here: CD4+ or CD8+ T cells sorted from blood, sampled in a trial of the OX40 agonist ivuxolimab. The rearrangement joins TRBV18 to TRBJ1-4, with a weak D call TRBD1 (5 bases). The clonotype comes from an adult with an advanced solid tumor such as melanoma, head and neck, liver or kidney cancer. The DNA of the CDR3 is TGTGCCAGCTCACCCCAGGGTGTTCGGGGTAATGAAAAACTGTTTTTT. Its protein is CASSPQGVRGNEKLFF.